This T cell receptor beta chain was sequenced during a study of shared clonotypes between healthy human individuals. Looking at the study overall: The composition of the donors was two women and three men aged 18 to 49.

At the deep level, the assay was run. 200 to 250 ng DNA, tens of thousands of T cell genomes, went into each sorted-subset replicate PCR. Method: immunoSEQ multiplex PCR; TCRdb's copy keeps in-frame clones and lacks some. The repertoire includes about 2.1 million clones, 85% to 95% of them detected once, and under 2% sits in the top ten. V lost 11 bases to trimming and J lost 4 bases; unmatched junction nucleotides: 13. Germline lookup yields CDR1 MDHEN and CDR2 SYDVKM. CDR3 length equals 15 residues. Naive-designated CD8 cells lacked CD45RO, were positively enriched for CCR7, and omitted terminally differentiated effector memory CD45RA+ cells.

The receptor's source is a man in his late teens or twenties in good health. Some clones in this sample may be carry-over from other donors' samples. The sample was naive CD8+ T cells from PBMCs. J is TRBJ2-5 and V is TRBV28, with 10 bases matching TRBD1. The CDR3 loop is CAAMSGQGELETQYF. CDR3 DNA: TGTGCCGCCATGAGCGGACAGGGGGAGTTAGAGACCCAGTACTTC. The variable domain in full, completed from reference TRBV28 and TRBJ2-5, reads DVKVTQSSRYLVKRTGEKVFLECVQDMDHENMFWYRQDPGLGLRLIYFSYDVKMKEKGDIPEGYSVSREKKERFSLILESASTNQTSMYLCAAMSGQGELETQYFGPGTRLLVL.